This TCR beta chain was documented in a study of persistence of HIV-infected CD4 T cells. The libraries were made with immunoSEQ version 4 in survey mode. Repertoires were generated with immunoSEQ multiplex PCR, while TCRdb's copy carries only in-frame clones and drops some. Among roughly 60,000 clones listed, 65% to 75% were seen once. As for this clone: What it binds is unknown.

General study findings and limits: Proviral oligoclonality tracked with TCR oligoclonality within the same sorted cells.

Germline CDR1 and CDR2: MNHEY and SVGAGI. The CDR3 is 13 residues long. The germline V and J ends were trimmed by 10 bases and 3 bases, with 15 bases remaining between them. Overlapping HIV-1 Gag 15-mer peptides at approximately 0.96 ug per peptide per mL were used. Memory cells lacking CD40L and CD69 with high CD45RO were sorted. This chain uses TRBV6-5 with TRBJ1-1; D is unresolved. This receptor was taken from an adult man with HIV who was CMV-seropositive. The sequencing here drew on CD4+ T cells sorted from PBMCs after 18-hour stimulation, taken from a patient who received antiretroviral therapy. CDR3 sequence (DNA): TGTGCCACCAACCGAAGGGCGGACACTGAAGCTTTCTTT. The encoded protein is CATNRRADTEAFF.